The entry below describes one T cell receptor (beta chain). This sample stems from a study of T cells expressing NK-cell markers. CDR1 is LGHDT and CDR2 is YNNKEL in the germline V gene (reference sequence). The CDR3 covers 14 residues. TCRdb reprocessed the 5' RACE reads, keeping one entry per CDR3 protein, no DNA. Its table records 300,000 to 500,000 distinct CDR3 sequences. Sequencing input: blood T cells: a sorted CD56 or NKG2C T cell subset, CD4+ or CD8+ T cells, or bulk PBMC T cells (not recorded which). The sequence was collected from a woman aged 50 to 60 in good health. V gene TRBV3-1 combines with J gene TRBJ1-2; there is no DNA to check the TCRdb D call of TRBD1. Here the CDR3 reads CASSQTGGQYGYTF. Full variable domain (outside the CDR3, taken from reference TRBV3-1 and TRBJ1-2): DTAVSQTPKYLVTQMGNDKSIKCEQNLGHDTMYWYKQDSKKFLKIMFSYNNKELIINETVPNRFSPKSPDKAHLNLHINSLELGDSAVYFCASSQTGGQYGYTFGSGTRLTVV.